The rows below give T cell receptor beta chains drawn from one sample of a study of blood T cell repertoires in COVID-19. Sequencing used immunoSEQ multiplex PCR; TCRdb keeps in-frame clones, though not all of them. The table includes about 180,000 clones, about 89% detected once. Sequencing was performed on peripheral blood. These receptors all stem from a man aged 18 to 30 who had recovered from COVID-19. The CDR3 runs from the conserved cysteine through the conserved F or W. D genes are given only for firm matches. Expanded clones get a size class; other rows say once, few or many, or leave the size out.

CDR3	DNA	V	J	size	D
CASSSQAEQFF	TGTGCCAGCAGCTCGCAGGCTGAGCAGTTCTTC	TRBV7-2	TRBJ2-1	-	-
CASSTDITSFGQYF	TGTGCCAGCTCGACTGATATTACGAGTTTTGGGCAGTACTTC	TRBV2	TRBJ2-7	-	-
CASSHQESIGYTF	TGTGCCAGCAGTCATCAGGAATCGATAGGCTACACCTTC	TRBV28	TRBJ1-2	few	-
CASSSTAGGGNEQFF	TGTGCCAGCAGTTCTACAGCGGGAGGGGGCAATGAGCAGTTCTTC	TRBV28	TRBJ2-1	-	TRBD2
CASSLARTSGNIQYF	TGTGCCAGCAGCTTAGCGCGGACTAGCGGAAACATTCAGTACTTC	TRBV7-2	TRBJ2-4	-	TRBD2
CASRAPGYGYEQYF	TGTGCCAGTCGCGCCCCAGGGTATGGCTACGAGCAGTACTTC	TRBV19	TRBJ2-7	-	-
CASSQDEAEYNEQFF	TGCGCCAGCAGCCAAGATGAGGCGGAATACAATGAGCAGTTCTTC	TRBV4-3	TRBJ2-1	-	-
CASSWNRGHQPQHF	TGTGCCAGCAGCTGGAACAGGGGACATCAGCCCCAGCATTTT	TRBV5-6	TRBJ1-5	-	TRBD1
CASSLDIRTGTEAFF	TGTGCCAGCAGCCTAGACATCCGCACGGGGACTGAAGCTTTCTTT	TRBV9	TRBJ1-1	-	-
CASEATGSYNSPLHF	TGTGCCAGCGAGGCTACAGGCTCCTATAATTCACCCCTCCACTTT	TRBV28	TRBJ1-6	-	-
CASSLTGSGSYEQYF	TGTGCCAGCAGCTTAACGGGGTCCGGCTCCTACGAGCAGTACTTC	TRBV27	TRBJ2-7	-	-
CASSSTRSGANVLTF	TGTGCTAGCAGCTCGACACGCTCTGGGGCCAACGTCCTGACTTTC	TRBV7-7	TRBJ2-6	few	-
CASSQGGSGGTANTGELFF	TGCGCCAGCAGCCAAGGGGGTTCTGGTGGGACAGCGAACACCGGGGAGCTGTTTTTT	TRBV4-3	TRBJ2-2	-	TRBD1
CAISEQENYGYTF	TGTGCCATCAGTGAACAGGAGAACTATGGCTACACCTTC	TRBV10-3	TRBJ1-2	-	-
CASSLSSGTSGLMRQFF	TGTGCCAGCAGCCTTTCATCCGGGACTAGCGGGCTAATGCGGCAGTTCTTC	TRBV7-2	TRBJ2-1	-	TRBD2
CASMSKGLGYGYTF	TGTGCCAGTATGTCCAAGGGGCTAGGCTATGGCTACACCTTC	TRBV19	TRBJ1-2	-	-
CASSLGGEAFF	TGCGCCAGCAGCTTGGGCGGGGAAGCTTTCTTT	TRBV5-1	TRBJ1-1	-	-
CASSQSQGVKNIQYF	TGCGCCAGCAGCCAGTCACAGGGGGTCAAAAACATTCAGTACTTC	TRBV4-1	TRBJ2-4	-	TRBD1
CASSYDRGYGYTF	TGTGCCAGCAGCTACGACAGGGGCTATGGCTACACCTTC	TRBV13	TRBJ1-2	-	TRBD1
CASSAGQGANTGELFF	TGTGCCAGCAGTGCCGGACAGGGGGCTAACACCGGGGAGCTGTTTTTT	TRBV2	TRBJ2-2	-	TRBD1
CASSLPGLAGHNEQFF	TGTGCCAGCAGCTTACCGGGACTAGCGGGACACAATGAGCAGTTCTTC	TRBV7-3	TRBJ2-1	-	TRBD2
CAISERTSETDTQYF	TGTGCCATCAGTGAGCGGACTAGCGAGACAGATACGCAGTATTTT	TRBV10-3	TRBJ2-3	once	TRBD2
CASSYKSGSGYTF	TGTGCCAGCAGCTATAAATCGGGATCTGGCTACACCTTC	TRBV7-2	TRBJ1-2	few	-
CASSVAHGRDTEAFF	TGTGCCAGCAGCGTAGCTCACGGGCGGGATACTGAAGCTTTCTTT	TRBV9	TRBJ1-1	-	-
CASSLDGTPQETQYF	TGTGCCAGCAGCTTAGATGGGACACCTCAAGAGACCCAGTACTTC	TRBV11-3	TRBJ2-5	-	-
CASSERQGGNTEAFF	TGTGCCAGCAGTGAAAGACAGGGAGGAAACACTGAAGCTTTCTTT	TRBV25-1	TRBJ1-1	-	TRBD1
CASSSLAGSTYEQYF	TGTGCCAGCAGCTCCCTGGCAGGGTCTACCTACGAGCAGTACTTC	TRBV7-2	TRBJ2-7	-	-
CASSQDRVYGYTF	TGTGCCAGCAGCCAGGACAGGGTCTATGGCTACACCTTC	TRBV28	TRBJ1-2	-	TRBD1
CASSSGQGAGTGELFF	TGTGCCAGCTCATCGGGACAGGGGGCAGGGACCGGGGAGCTGTTTTTT	TRBV18	TRBJ2-2	-	TRBD1
CASSSGGFSSYEQYF	TGTGCCAGCAGTTCCGGCGGGTTCAGCTCCTACGAGCAGTACTTC	TRBV28	TRBJ2-7	-	-
CASSHPGLSSYEQYF	TGTGCCAGCAGCCATCCGGGACTAAGCTCCTACGAGCAGTACTTC	TRBV3-1/TRBV3-2	TRBJ2-7	-	TRBD2
CASSLVAGVGDEQYF	TGTGCCAGCAGCTTAGTGGCGGGAGTTGGAGACGAGCAGTACTTC	TRBV7-9	TRBJ2-7	-	TRBD2
CSASGDFQETQYF	TGCAGTGCTAGTGGGGACTTCCAAGAGACCCAGTACTTC	TRBV20-1	TRBJ2-5	-	-
CASRQRSGSDREQYF	TGTGCCAGCCGACAGCGTAGCGGGAGTGATCGCGAGCAGTACTTC	TRBV25-1	TRBJ2-7	-	TRBD2
CASSIGGSWNEQFF	TGTGCCAGTAGTATAGGCGGGAGTTGGAATGAGCAGTTCTTC	TRBV19	TRBJ2-1	-	TRBD2
CASSMGPYEQYF	TGTGCCAGCTCAATGGGGCCCTACGAGCAGTACTTC	TRBV12-3/TRBV12-4	TRBJ2-7	-	-
CASSNYQGGETQYF	TGTGCCAGCAGCAATTACCAGGGGGGAGAGACCCAGTACTTC	TRBV7-6	TRBJ2-5	few	-
CASSPGQSYEQYF	TGTGCCAGCAGTCCAGGACAGTCCTACGAGCAGTACTTC	TRBV5-4	TRBJ2-7	-	-
CASSGGLANNEQFF	TGTGCCAGCAGCGGCGGACTAGCAAACAATGAGCAGTTCTTC	TRBV5-5	TRBJ2-1	-	TRBD2
CASSSGEAGANVLTF	TGTGCCAGCAGTTCGGGAGAAGCTGGGGCCAACGTCCTGACTTTC	TRBV28	TRBJ2-6	-	-
CATSRDVVGELFF	TGTGCCACCAGCAGAGATGTCGTCGGGGAGCTGTTTTTT	TRBV15	TRBJ2-2	-	-
CAISELTGLDYGYTF	TGTGCCATCAGTGAGCTGACAGGCCTCGACTATGGCTACACCTTC	TRBV10-3	TRBJ1-2	-	-
CASTQGAPAFF	TGTGCCAGCACGCAGGGTGCCCCCGCCTTCTTC	TRBV2	TRBJ2-1	-	-
CASSSSGLGLWFF	TGTGCCAGCAGTTCCTCGGGACTCGGGCTTTGGTTCTTC	TRBV28	TRBJ2-1	once	-
CSVEGESSTDTQYF	TGCAGCGTTGAAGGGGAGAGTTCCACAGATACGCAGTATTTT	TRBV29-1	TRBJ2-3	-	-
CAIRGLAGVQNEQYF	TGTGCCATCAGGGGACTAGCGGGAGTTCAAAACGAGCAGTACTTC	TRBV10-3	TRBJ2-7	-	TRBD2
CASSVLTGGSTEAFF	TGTGCCAGCAGCGTACTGACAGGGGGCTCCACTGAAGCTTTCTTT	TRBV9	TRBJ1-1	-	TRBD1
CASSLAWADTEAFF	TGTGCCAGCAGCTTGGCGTGGGCAGACACTGAAGCTTTCTTT	TRBV5-5	TRBJ1-1	-	-
CASNPSAGVTGELFF	TGTGCCAGCAACCCCTCAGCGGGAGTTACCGGGGAGCTGTTTTTT	TRBV27	TRBJ2-2	-	TRBD2
CAIRLAATGELFF	TGTGCCATCAGGTTAGCGGCGACAGGGGAGCTGTTTTTT	TRBV10-3	TRBJ2-2	-	-
CASTWLTYEQYF	TGTGCCAGCACGTGGCTTACCTACGAGCAGTACTTC	TRBV6-5	TRBJ2-7	-	-
CASSHGTVRDGYTF	TGCGCCAGCAGCCACGGGACAGTCAGGGATGGCTACACCTTC	TRBV4-3	TRBJ1-2	-	TRBD1
CASSAGGGGSYNEQFF	TGTGCCAGCAGCGCAGGGGGCGGGGGCTCCTACAATGAGCAGTTCTTC	TRBV9	TRBJ2-1	-	-
CASSIRGNEQFF	TGTGCCAGTAGTATTCGGGGGAATGAGCAGTTCTTC	TRBV19	TRBJ2-1	once	-
CASSGTGARELFF	TGCGCCAGCTCAGGGACAGGGGCCCGGGAGCTGTTTTTT	TRBV5-1	TRBJ2-2	-	TRBD1
CASTGRGVGEKLFF	TGTGCCAGCACCGGGAGAGGGGTAGGTGAAAAACTGTTTTTT	TRBV3-1/TRBV3-2	TRBJ1-4	-	-
CASSYGTGSEQYF	TGTGCCAGCAGTTACGGGACAGGCTCCGAGCAGTACTTC	TRBV6-5	TRBJ2-7	-	TRBD1
CASLDNRSLGYTF	TGTGCCAGCTTAGACAACAGGAGTTTGGGCTACACCTTC	TRBV28	TRBJ1-2	-	-
CATRGGLAGNTDTQYF	TGTGCCACCCGCGGTGGGCTAGCGGGGAACACAGATACGCAGTATTTT	TRBV10-3	TRBJ2-3	-	TRBD2